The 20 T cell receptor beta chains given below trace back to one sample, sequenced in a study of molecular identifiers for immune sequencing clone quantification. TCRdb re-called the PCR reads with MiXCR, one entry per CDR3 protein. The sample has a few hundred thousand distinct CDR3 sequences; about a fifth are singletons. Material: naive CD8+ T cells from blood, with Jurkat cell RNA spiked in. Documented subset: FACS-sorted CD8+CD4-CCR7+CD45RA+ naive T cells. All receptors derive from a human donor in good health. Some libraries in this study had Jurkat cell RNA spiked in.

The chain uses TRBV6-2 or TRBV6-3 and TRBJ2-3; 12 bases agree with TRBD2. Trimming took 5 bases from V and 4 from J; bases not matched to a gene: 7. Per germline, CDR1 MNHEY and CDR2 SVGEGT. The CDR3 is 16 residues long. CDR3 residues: CASSASGGALADTQYF. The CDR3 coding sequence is TGTGCCAGCAGTGCTAGCGGGGGGGCCTTAGCAGATACGCAGTATTTT.

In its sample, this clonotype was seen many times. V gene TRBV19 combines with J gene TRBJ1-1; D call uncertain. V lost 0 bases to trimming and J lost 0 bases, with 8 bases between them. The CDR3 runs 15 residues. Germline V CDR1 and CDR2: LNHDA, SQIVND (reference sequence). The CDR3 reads CASSIDITVNTEAFF. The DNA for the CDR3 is TGTGCCAGTAGTATAGACATTACAGTGAACACTGAAGCTTTCTTT. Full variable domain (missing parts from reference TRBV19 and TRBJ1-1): DGGITQSPKYLFRKEGQNVTLSCEQNLNHDAMYWYRQDPGQGLRLIYYSQIVNDFQKGDIAEGYSVSREKKESFPLTVTSAQKNPTAFYLCASSIDITVNTEAFFGQGTRLTVV.

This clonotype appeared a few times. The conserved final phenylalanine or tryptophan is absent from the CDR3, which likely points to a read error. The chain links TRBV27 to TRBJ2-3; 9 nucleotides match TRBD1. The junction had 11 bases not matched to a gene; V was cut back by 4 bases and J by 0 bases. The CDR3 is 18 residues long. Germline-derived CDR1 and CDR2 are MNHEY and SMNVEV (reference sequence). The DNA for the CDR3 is TGTGCCAGCAGTTCCCAGGGACAGGGCCTATCTAGCACAGATACGCAGTATCTT. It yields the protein CASSSQGQGLSSTDTQYL.

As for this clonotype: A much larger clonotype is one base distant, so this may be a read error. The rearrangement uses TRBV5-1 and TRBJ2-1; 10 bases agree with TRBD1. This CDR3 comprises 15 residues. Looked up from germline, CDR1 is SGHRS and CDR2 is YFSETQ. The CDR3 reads CASWIDRGRTNGQFF. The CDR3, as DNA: TGCGCCAGCTGGATTGACAGGGGGCGTACGAATGGGCAGTTCTTC.

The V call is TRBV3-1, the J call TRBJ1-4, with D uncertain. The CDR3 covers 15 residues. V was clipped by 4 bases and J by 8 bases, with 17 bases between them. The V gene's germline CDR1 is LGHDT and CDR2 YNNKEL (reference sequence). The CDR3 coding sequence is TGTGCCAGCAGCCGATCAACCTCCGAGGACGAAAAACTGTTTTTT. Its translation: CASSRSTSEDEKLFF.

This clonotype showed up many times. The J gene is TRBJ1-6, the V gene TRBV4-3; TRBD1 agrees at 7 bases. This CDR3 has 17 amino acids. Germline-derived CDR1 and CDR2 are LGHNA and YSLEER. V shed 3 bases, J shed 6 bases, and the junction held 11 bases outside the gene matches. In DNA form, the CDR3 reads TGCGCCAGCAGCCAGGTCCCGGGGACAGACCGTAATTCACCCCTCCACTTT. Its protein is CASSQVPGTDRNSPLHF.

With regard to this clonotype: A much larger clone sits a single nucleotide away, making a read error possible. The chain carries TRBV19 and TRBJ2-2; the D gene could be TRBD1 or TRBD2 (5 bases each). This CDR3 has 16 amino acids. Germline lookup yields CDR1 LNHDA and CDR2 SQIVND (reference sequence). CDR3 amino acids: CASSIPWQGTTGELVF. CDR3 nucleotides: TGTGCCAGTAGTATCCCCTGGCAGGGTACGACCGGGGAGCTGGTTTTT.

CDR3 in amino acids: CASSHEGGGLNTGELFF. Written as DNA, the CDR3 is TGTGCCAGCAGTCACGAAGGGGGGGGTCTGAACACCGGGGAGCTGTTTTTT. The chain joins TRBV6-2 or TRBV6-3 to TRBJ2-2; D might be TRBD2 (7 bases). Trimming cost V 5 bases and J 1 base, with 17 bases left between them. The CDR3 loop spans 17 amino acids. Germline lookup yields CDR1 MNHEY and CDR2 SVGEGT.

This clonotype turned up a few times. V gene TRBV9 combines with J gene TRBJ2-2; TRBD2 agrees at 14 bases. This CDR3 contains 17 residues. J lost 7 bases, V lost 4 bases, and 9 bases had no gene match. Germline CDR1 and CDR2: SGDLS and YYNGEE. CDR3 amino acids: CASSPWTSGGNIGELFF. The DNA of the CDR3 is TGTGCCAGCAGCCCCTGGACTAGCGGGGGGAATATCGGGGAGCTGTTTTTT.

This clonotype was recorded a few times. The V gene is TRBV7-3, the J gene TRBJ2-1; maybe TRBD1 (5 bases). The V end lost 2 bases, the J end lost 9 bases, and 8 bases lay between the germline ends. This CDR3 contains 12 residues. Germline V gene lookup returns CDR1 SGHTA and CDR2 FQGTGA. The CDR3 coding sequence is TGTGCCAGCAGCTTAGACAGACGTGAGCAGTTCTTC. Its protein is CASSLDRREQFF. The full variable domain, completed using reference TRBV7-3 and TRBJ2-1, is GAGVSQTPSNKVTEKGKYVELRCDPISGHTALYWYRQSLGQGPEFLIYFQGTGAADDSGLPNDRFFAVRPEGSVSTLKIQRTERGDSAVYLCASSLDRREQFFGPGTRLTVL.

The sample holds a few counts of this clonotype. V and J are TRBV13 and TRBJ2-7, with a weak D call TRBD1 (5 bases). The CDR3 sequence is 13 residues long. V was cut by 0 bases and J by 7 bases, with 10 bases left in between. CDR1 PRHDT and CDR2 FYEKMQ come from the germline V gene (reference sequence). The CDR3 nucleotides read TGTGCCAGCAGCTTAGGCAGGGTGAGAGAGCAGTACTTC. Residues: CASSLGRVREQYF.

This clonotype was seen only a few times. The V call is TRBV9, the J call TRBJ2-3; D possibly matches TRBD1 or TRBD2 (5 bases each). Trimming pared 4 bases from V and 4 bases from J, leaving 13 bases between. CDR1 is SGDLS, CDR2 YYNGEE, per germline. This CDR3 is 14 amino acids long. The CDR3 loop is CASSPGTGADTQYF. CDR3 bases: TGTGCCAGCAGCCCCGGGACGGGCGCAGATACGCAGTATTTT.

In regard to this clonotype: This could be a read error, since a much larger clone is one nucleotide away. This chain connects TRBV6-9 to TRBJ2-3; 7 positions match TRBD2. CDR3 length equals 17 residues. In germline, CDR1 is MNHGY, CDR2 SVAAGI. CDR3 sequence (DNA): TGTGCCCGCAGTTCTGAGGGGAGCGGGGACCCCACAGATACGCAGTATTTT. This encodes CARSSEGSGDPTDTQYF.

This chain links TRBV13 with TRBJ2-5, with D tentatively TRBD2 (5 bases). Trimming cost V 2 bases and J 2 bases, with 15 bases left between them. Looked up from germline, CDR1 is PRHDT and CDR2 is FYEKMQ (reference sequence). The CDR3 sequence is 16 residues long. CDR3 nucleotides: TGTGCCAGCAGCTTAACCCCGGTGAGGGAGCAAGAGACCCAGTACTTC. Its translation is CASSLTPVREQETQYF.

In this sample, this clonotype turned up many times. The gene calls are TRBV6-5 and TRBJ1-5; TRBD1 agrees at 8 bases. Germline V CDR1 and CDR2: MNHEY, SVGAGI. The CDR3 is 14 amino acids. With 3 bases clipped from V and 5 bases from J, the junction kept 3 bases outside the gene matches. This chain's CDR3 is CASSYTGGHQPQHF. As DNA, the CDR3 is TGTGCCAGCAGTTATACAGGGGGGCATCAGCCCCAGCATTTT.

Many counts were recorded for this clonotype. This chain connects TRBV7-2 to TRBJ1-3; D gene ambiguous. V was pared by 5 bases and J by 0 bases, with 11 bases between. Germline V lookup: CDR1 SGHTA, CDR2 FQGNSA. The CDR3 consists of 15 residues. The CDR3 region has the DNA TGTGCCAGCAGCCCTACCAGTGTCTCTGGAAACACCATATATTTT. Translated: CASSPTSVSGNTIYF.

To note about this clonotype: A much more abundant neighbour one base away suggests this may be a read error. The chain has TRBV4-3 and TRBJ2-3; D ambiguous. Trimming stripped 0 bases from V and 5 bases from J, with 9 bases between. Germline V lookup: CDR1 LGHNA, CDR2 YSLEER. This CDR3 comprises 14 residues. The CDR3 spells CASSQDARIDTQYF. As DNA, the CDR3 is TGCGCCAGCAGCCAAGATGCCAGGATAGATACGCAGTATTTT.

The CDR3 protein is CASSKEGPTAEQYF. DNA of the CDR3: TGTGCCAGCAGCAAAGAGGGCCCTACTGCCGAGCAGTACTTC. This chain joins TRBV21-1 and TRBJ2-7; the tabulated D call, TRBD2, remains unverified against the DNA. TRBV21-1 is flagged as a pseudogene. This CDR3 has 14 residues.

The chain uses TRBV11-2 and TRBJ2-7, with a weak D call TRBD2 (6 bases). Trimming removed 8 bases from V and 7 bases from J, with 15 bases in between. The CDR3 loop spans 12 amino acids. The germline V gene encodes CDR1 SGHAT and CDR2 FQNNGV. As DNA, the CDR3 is TGTGCCAGCGCCCCCGGCGGGGATGAGCAGTACTTC. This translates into CASAPGGDEQYF. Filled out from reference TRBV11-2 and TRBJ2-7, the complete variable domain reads EAGVAQSPRYKIIEKRQSVAFWCNPISGHATLYWYQQILGQGPKLLIQFQNNGVVDDSQLPKDRFSAERLKGVDSTLKIQPAKLEDSAVYLCASAPGGDEQYFGPGTRLTVT.

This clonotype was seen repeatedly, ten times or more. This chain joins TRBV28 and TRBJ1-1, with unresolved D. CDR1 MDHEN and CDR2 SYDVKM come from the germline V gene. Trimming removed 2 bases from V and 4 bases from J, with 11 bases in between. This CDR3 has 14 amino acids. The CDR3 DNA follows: TGTGCCAGCAGTTTAATAAGGAGTGGCACTGAAGCTTTCTTT. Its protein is CASSLIRSGTEAFF.